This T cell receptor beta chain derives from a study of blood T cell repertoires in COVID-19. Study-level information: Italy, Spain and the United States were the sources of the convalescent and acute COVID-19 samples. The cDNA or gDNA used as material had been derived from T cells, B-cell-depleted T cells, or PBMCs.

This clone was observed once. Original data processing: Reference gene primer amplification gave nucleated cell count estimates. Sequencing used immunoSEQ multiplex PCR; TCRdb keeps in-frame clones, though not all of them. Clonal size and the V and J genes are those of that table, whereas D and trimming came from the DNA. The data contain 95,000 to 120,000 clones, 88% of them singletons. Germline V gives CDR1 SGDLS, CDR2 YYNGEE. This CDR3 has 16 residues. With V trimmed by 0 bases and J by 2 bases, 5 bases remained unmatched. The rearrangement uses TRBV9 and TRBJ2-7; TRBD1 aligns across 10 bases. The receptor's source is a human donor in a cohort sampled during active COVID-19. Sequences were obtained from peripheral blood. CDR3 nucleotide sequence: TGTGCCAGCAGCGTAGACCCGGGACAGGGGACCTACGAGCAGTACTTC. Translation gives CASSVDPGQGTYEQYF.